The clone carrying this T cell receptor beta chain has only a few counts. Its antigen is not known. The assay was immunoSEQ multiplex PCR, and TCRdb's table has in-frame clones only and misses some. The table lists almost 85,000 clones, roughly 86% of them singletons, with around 6% in the top ten. V lost 5 bases and J lost 3, with 11 bases in between. The CDR3 totals 13 residues. Germline V gene lookup returns CDR1 SGHVS and CDR2 FQNEAQ. This entry comes from a study of OX40 agonist ivuxolimab in advanced cancers. Overall study results and limits: In the 0.1-3.0 mg/kg groups, partial responders showed among the lowest expansion. Low levels of normalized T-cell clonal expansion also appeared in some nonresponders.

The chain uses TRBV7-8 and TRBJ2-7, with D unclear. The clonotype originates from an adult with an advanced solid tumor such as melanoma, head and neck, liver or kidney cancer. The sequencing here drew on CD4+ or CD8+ T cells sorted from blood, taken in a trial of the OX40 agonist ivuxolimab. CDR3 protein: CASSPYDLYEQYF. The CDR3 DNA is TGTGCCAGCAGCCCCTACGACCTCTACGAGCAGTACTTC.